Shown below are 30 T cell receptor beta chains from a single sample sequenced in a study of blood T cell repertoires in COVID-19. TCRdb's table, derived via immunoSEQ multiplex PCR, lists solely in-frame clones and lacks some. There are about 100,000 clones in the sample; 86% occur only once, and about 1.7% lies in the top ten. The sample was peripheral blood. The receptors shown here come from a man older than 75 with acute or convalescent COVID-19.

This clone has a single count. The chain combines TRBV5-1 with TRBJ1-5, with TRBD1 as a possible D gene (6 bases). The CDR3 has 15 amino acids. Germline CDR1 reads SGHRS; CDR2 reads YFSETQ. Trimming pared 0 bases from V and 3 bases from J, leaving 10 bases between. CDR3 in amino acids: CASSLGAGDNQPQHF. The CDR3 coding sequence is TGCGCCAGCAGCTTGGGGGCAGGGGACAATCAGCCCCAGCATTTT.

V gene TRBV6-5 combines with J gene TRBJ1-6; D uncertain. Germline loops: CDR1 MNHEY, CDR2 SVGAGI. This CDR3 is 12 amino acids long. V lost 6 bases and J lost 9, with 9 bases in between. CDR3 protein: CASRSGSSPLHF. The CDR3, as DNA: TGTGCCAGCAGATCTGGGAGTTCACCCCTCCACTTT.

The chain joins TRBV10-3 to TRBJ2-7; tentatively, D is TRBD2 (5 bases). This CDR3 spans 13 amino acids. V shed 6 bases and J shed 4 bases, with 13 bases lying between them. CDR1 is ENHRY, CDR2 SYGVKD, per germline. The CDR3 is CAISLGPGYEQYF. CDR3 in DNA: TGTGCCATCAGCCTCGGACCGGGGTACGAGCAGTACTTC.

This sequence joins TRBV6-2 or TRBV6-3 and TRBJ1-1, with D tentatively TRBD1 (5 bases). Germline lookup yields CDR1 MNHEY and CDR2 SVGEGT. The CDR3 covers 15 residues. V lost 0 bases and J 5 bases, leaving 13 bases between the germline ends. This CDR3 reads CASSYSTSRGTEAFF. The CDR3 DNA sequence: TGTGCCAGCAGTTACTCGACTTCCCGGGGGACTGAAGCTTTCTTT.

This clone was seen a single time. The chain joins TRBV24-1 to TRBJ2-1; 8 nucleotides match TRBD2. The CDR3 runs 15 residues. The V gene's germline CDR1 is KGHDR and CDR2 SFDVKD. With V trimmed by 1 base and J by 8 bases, 6 bases remained unmatched. The CDR3, as DNA: TGTGCCACCAGTGATTTTGGTAGCGGGAACGATGAGCAGTTCTTC. The encoded protein is CATSDFGSGNDEQFF.

The chain has TRBV28 and TRBJ2-3; 15 nucleotides line up with TRBD2. In germline, CDR1 is MDHEN, CDR2 SYDVKM. V lost 4 bases, J lost 1 base, and 12 bases stayed unmatched. The CDR3 is 20 residues long. CDR3 protein: CASSSLPGLAGGRGTDTQYF. The CDR3 DNA sequence: TGTGCCAGCAGTTCTCTTCCGGGACTAGCGGGAGGCCGGGGCACAGATACGCAGTATTTT.

The chain has TRBV19 and TRBJ2-2; unclear D gene. The V gene's germline CDR1 is LNHDA and CDR2 SQIVND (reference sequence). The CDR3 consists of 15 residues. Trimming shortened V by 3 bases and J by 7 bases, and 15 bases separated the two germline ends. Here the CDR3 DNA reads TGTGCCAGTAGTATGTATGGGCCAGTGGACGGGGAGCTGTTTTTT. This gives the protein CASSMYGPVDGELFF.

The rearrangement joins TRBV7-2 to TRBJ2-5; 8 positions match TRBD2. The J segment lost 4 bases and the V segment lost 5 bases, leaving 6 bases of the junction unmatched. Germline CDR1 SGHTA, CDR2 FQGNSA. The CDR3 extends over 14 amino acids. The CDR3 sequence is CASSTGLELETQYF. The DNA of the CDR3 is TGTGCCAGCAGCACGGGACTAGAACTAGAGACCCAGTACTTC.

DNA of the CDR3: TGTGCCAGCAGCTTGGGACACCGTTCGGCAACTAATGAAAAACTGTTTTTT. This encodes CASSLGHRSATNEKLFF. This chain joins TRBV7-8 and TRBJ1-4, with a possible D match to TRBD1 (6 bases). The CDR3 covers 17 residues. The germline CDR1 and CDR2 sequences are SGHVS and FQNEAQ. Deletions cut 3 bases from V and 0 bases from J, with 14 bases between.

The V gene is TRBV28, the J gene TRBJ2-7, with 10 bases lining up with TRBD1. The V gene's germline CDR1 is MDHEN and CDR2 SYDVKM. This CDR3 has 17 residues. The ends lost 6 bases at V and 3 bases at J; junction bases unmatched: 14. In DNA form, the CDR3 reads TGTGCCAGCAGCCCGCTTAAGGGACAGGGGATAATCTACGAGCAGTACTTC. Translation gives CASSPLKGQGIIYEQYF.

The V gene is TRBV19, the J gene TRBJ2-7, with D perhaps matching TRBD2 (7 bases). Trimming took 5 bases from V and 1 from J, leaving 15 bases between them. Germline V gene data show CDR1 as LNHDA and CDR2 as SQIVND (reference sequence). This CDR3 has 15 residues. CDR3 in amino acids: CASSEGGRKSYEQYF. DNA for the CDR3: TGTGCCAGTAGTGAGGGGGGGCGCAAATCCTACGAGCAGTACTTC.

The chain combines TRBV18 with TRBJ2-3; 9 bases match TRBD2. Trimming cost V 6 bases and J 1 base; bases outside gene matches: 11. Per the germline V gene, CDR1 is KGHSH and CDR2 is LQKENI. The CDR3 extends over 17 amino acids. The CDR3 sequence is CASSPVTTSGRTDTQYF. The CDR3 DNA reads as TGTGCCAGCTCGCCCGTAACGACTAGCGGTCGCACAGATACGCAGTATTTT.

For this clone: The junction departs from the called germline gene at one end, perhaps through a read error. The chain joins TRBV19 to TRBJ1-5, with 11 bases that match TRBD1. This CDR3 comprises 14 residues. Germline lookup yields CDR1 LNHDA and CDR2 SQIVND (reference sequence). The CDR3 is CASTWTGGNQPQHF. In DNA form, the CDR3 reads TGTGCCAGTACTTGGACAGGGGGCAACCAGCCCCAGCATTTT.

In this sample, this clone turned up a few times. CDR3 nucleotides: TGTGCCAGCAGCTTAGATCGGCGCGGGACAGCTAATTCACCCCTCCACTTT. It is translated as CASSLDRRGTANSPLHF. The chain recombines TRBV11-2 with TRBJ1-6, with 7 bases fitting TRBD1. This CDR3 is built from 17 residues. Germline loops: CDR1 SGHAT, CDR2 FQNNGV. The J segment lost 6 bases and the V segment lost 0 bases, leaving 8 bases of the junction unmatched.

This clone was seen just once. This chain links TRBV28 with TRBJ2-2; TRBD2 agrees at 9 bases. Germline trimming cut 7 bases from V and 1 base from J; bases unmatched to any gene: 1. Germline lookup yields CDR1 MDHEN and CDR2 SYDVKM. CDR3 size: 14 residues. This chain's CDR3 is CASNSGRNTGELFF. The CDR3 DNA sequence: TGTGCCAGCAATAGCGGGAGGAACACCGGGGAGCTGTTTTTT.

The rearrangement uses TRBV5-1 and TRBJ1-5, with D perhaps TRBD1 (5 bases). V lost 0 bases to trimming and J lost 4 bases, with 8 bases between them. There are 14 residues in the CDR3. Germline lookup yields CDR1 SGHRS and CDR2 YFSETQ. The CDR3: CASSLEGNNQPQHF. CDR3 DNA sequence: TGCGCCAGCAGCTTGGAGGGGAATAATCAGCCCCAGCATTTT.

As DNA, the CDR3 is TGTGCCAGCAGCCATCTGCGGACTGGGCCGGCTTTGGGGGCCAACGTCCTGACTTTC. Protein: CASSHLRTGPALGANVLTF. V usage is TRBV3-1 (or the pseudogene TRBV3-2) and J usage is TRBJ2-6, with D perhaps matching TRBD2 (5 bases). Trimming stripped 3 bases from V and 4 bases from J, with 22 bases between. In germline, CDR1 is LGHDT, CDR2 YNNKEL (reference sequence). The CDR3 extends over 19 amino acids.

The chain couples TRBV9 to TRBJ2-3; the match to TRBD1 covers 10 bases. The V segment lost 2 bases and the J segment 2 bases; nucleotides outside the gene matches: 14. The CDR3 length is 19 residues. Per the germline V gene, CDR1 is SGDLS and CDR2 is YYNGEE. Here the CDR3 reads CASSVELRGGQGITDTQYF. CDR3 in DNA: TGTGCCAGCAGCGTGGAACTTAGGGGGGGACAGGGGATCACAGATACGCAGTATTTT.

The V call is TRBV28, the J call TRBJ2-2; unclear D gene. CDR1 and CDR2 from the germline V gene are MDHEN and SYDVKM. CDR3 size: 15 residues. Trimming took 5 bases from V and 3 from J, leaving 13 bases between them. The CDR3 is CASSLVNADTGELFF. The CDR3 DNA reads TGTGCCAGCAGTCTTGTGAACGCGGACACCGGGGAGCTGTTTTTT.

The V and J genes are TRBV5-1 and TRBJ2-1, with a tentative D call TRBD1 (5 bases). The germline gives CDR1 SGHRS, CDR2 YFSETQ. Trimming removed 3 bases from V and 8 bases from J, with 21 bases in between. The CDR3 totals 16 residues. In nucleotides, the CDR3 is TGCGCCAGCAGCTCCCGCGGCATTTCCAGGGTCCATGAGCAGTTCTTC. Amino acids: CASSSRGISRVHEQFF.

The V call is TRBV7-3, the J call TRBJ2-1, with 9 bases that match TRBD2. Trimming at V came to 5 bases and at J to 12 bases, leaving 11 bases not matched to a gene. Germline CDR1 reads SGHTA; CDR2 reads FQGTGA. The CDR3 totals 14 residues. Here the CDR3 reads CASSRTSAGHPQFF. CDR3 coding DNA: TGTGCCAGCAGCCGGACTAGCGCGGGGCATCCGCAGTTCTTC.

This clone was detected only a few times. The chain couples TRBV30 to TRBJ2-7; D call uncertain. Trimming removed 0 bases at V and 2 bases at J, with 11 bases between. CDR1 and CDR2 from the germline V gene are GTSNPN and SVGIG (reference sequence). The CDR3 spans 14 residues. Written as DNA, the CDR3 is TGTGCCTGGAGTGTCAGGCGTAATCCCTACGAGCAGTACTTC. Its translation: CAWSVRRNPYEQYF.

The V and J genes are TRBV9 and TRBJ1-3; TRBD1 is a possible D gene (6 bases). CDR3 length: 15 residues. Germline V CDR1 and CDR2: SGDLS, YYNGEE. Trimming pared 3 bases from V and 4 bases from J, leaving 14 bases between. CDR3 sequence reads: CASSALGGAGNTIYF. CDR3 DNA sequence: TGTGCCAGCAGCGCCTTAGGGGGTGCCGGAAACACCATATATTTT.

The V gene is TRBV19, the J gene TRBJ2-5, with 7 bases that match TRBD1. Looked up from germline, CDR1 is LNHDA and CDR2 is SQIVND (reference sequence). This CDR3 contains 14 residues. Trimming took 5 bases from V and 3 from J; bases not matched to a gene: 6. CDR3 coding DNA: TGTGCCAGTAGTTCGCGGCAGGGGGAAGAGACCCAGTACTTC. It is translated as CASSSRQGEETQYF. The complete variable domain, with remaining parts taken from reference TRBV19 and TRBJ2-5, reads DGGITQSPKYLFRKEGQNVTLSCEQNLNHDAMYWYRQDPGQGLRLIYYSQIVNDFQKGDIAEGYSVSREKKESFPLTVTSAQKNPTAFYLCASSSRQGEETQYFGPGTRLLVL.

This clone has just one count. V and J are TRBV28 and TRBJ1-4; a weak D match, TRBD1 (5 bases). CDR1 and CDR2 (germline): MDHEN, SYDVKM. The CDR3 sequence is 13 residues long. The V and J ends lost 7 bases and 7 bases respectively, with 13 bases between them. The CDR3 region has the DNA TGTGCCAGCAACTGGGGGGTAACTGAAAAACTGTTTTTT. Protein: CASNWGVTEKLFF.

The gene calls are TRBV6-2 or TRBV6-3 and TRBJ2-5, with 10 bases identical to TRBD2. With V trimmed by 3 bases and J by 4 bases, 8 bases remained unmatched. The CDR3 has 16 amino acids. The germline CDR1 and CDR2 sequences are MNHEY and SVGEGT. The CDR3: CASSYNPAGGRETQYF. The DNA for the CDR3 is TGTGCCAGCAGTTATAATCCAGCGGGAGGGCGAGAGACCCAGTACTTC.

The chain links TRBV7-2 to TRBJ1-4, with 9 bases matching TRBD1. CDR1 SGHTA and CDR2 FQGNSA come from the germline V gene. The CDR3 extends over 16 amino acids. The V segment lost 2 bases and the J segment 8 bases; nucleotides outside the gene matches: 9. This chain's CDR3 is CASSLSGTGLAEKLFF. CDR3 nucleotides: TGTGCCAGCAGCTTATCCGGGACAGGGCTAGCGGAAAAACTGTTTTTT.

The rearrangement joins TRBV9 to TRBJ2-2, with a possible D match to TRBD1 (5 bases). The CDR3 contains 14 residues. Germline CDR1 SGDLS, CDR2 YYNGEE. V was cut by 3 bases and J by 5 bases, with 11 bases left in between. The chain's CDR3 is CASSEQGATGELFF. The CDR3 bases are TGTGCCAGCAGCGAACAAGGGGCGACCGGGGAGCTGTTTTTT.

The chain employs TRBV7-2 and TRBJ1-1, with a tentative D call TRBD1 (5 bases). V lost 3 bases, J lost 5 bases, and 13 bases lay in between. CDR1 is SGHTA and CDR2 is FQGNSA in the germline V gene. The CDR3 runs to 14 residues. This CDR3 reads CASSFRVRGTEAFF. In DNA, the CDR3 is TGTGCCAGCAGCTTCCGGGTAAGGGGTACTGAAGCTTTCTTT.

The chain is built from TRBV18 and TRBJ2-1; TRBD2 matches at 12 bases. The germline CDR1 and CDR2 sequences are KGHSH and LQKENI. V was pared by 8 bases and J by 7 bases, with 3 bases of the junction left unmatched. CDR3 size: 13 residues. The DNA for the CDR3 is TGTGCCAGCCGGGGGACTAGCGGGAATGAGCAGTTCTTC. It specifies CASRGTSGNEQFF.